Here is one TCR beta chain with its context. This specimen belongs to a study of blood T cell repertoires in COVID-19. Turning to the study itself: The United States, Italy and Spain supplied acute and convalescent COVID-19 samples. The cDNA or gDNA used as material had been derived from T cells, B-cell-depleted T cells, or PBMCs.

In the source study's methods: Estimated nucleated cell counts came from reference gene primer amplification. TCRdb keeps only in-frame clones here, not all; method: immunoSEQ multiplex PCR. V and J calls and clone size are as listed in that table; D and trimming were resolved from the DNA. This table holds about 300,000 clones, around 86% found once. This CDR3 has 14 residues. Germline values: CDR1 SGHDT, CDR2 YYEEEE. Germline trimming cut 2 bases from V and 6 bases from J; bases unmatched to any gene: 8. The gene calls are TRBV5-6 and TRBJ2-7, with TRBD1 matching over 7 bases. The TCR originated in a woman between 50 and 59 years old with acute or convalescent COVID-19. Sequenced input: peripheral blood. The CDR3 nucleotides read TGTGCCAGCAGCTTCCTAAGACAGGGTCCCGAGCAGTACTTC. Amino acids: CASSFLRQGPEQYF.